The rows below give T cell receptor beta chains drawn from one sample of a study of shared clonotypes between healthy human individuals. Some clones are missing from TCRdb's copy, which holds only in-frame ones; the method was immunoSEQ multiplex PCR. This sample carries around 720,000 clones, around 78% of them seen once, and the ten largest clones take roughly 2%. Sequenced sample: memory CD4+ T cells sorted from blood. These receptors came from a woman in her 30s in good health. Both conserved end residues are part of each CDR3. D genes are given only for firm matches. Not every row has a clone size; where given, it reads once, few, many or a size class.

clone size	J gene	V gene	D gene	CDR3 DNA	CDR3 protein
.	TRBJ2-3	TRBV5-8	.	TGTGCCAGCAGCTTGGCCCAGATAGATACGCAGTATTTT	CASSLAQIDTQYF
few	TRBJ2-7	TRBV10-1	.	TGCGCCAGCAGTGAGTCGGGTGCCTACGAGCAGTACTTC	CASSESGAYEQYF
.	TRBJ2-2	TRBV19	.	TGTGCCTCTTTATGGGGCGTCACCGGGGAGCTGTTTTTT	CASLWGVTGELFF
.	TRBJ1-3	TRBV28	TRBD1	TGTGCCAGCAGTTATGAGGGGGCGTTGATCCACACCATATATTTT	CASSYEGALIHTIYF
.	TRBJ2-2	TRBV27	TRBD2	TGTGCCAGCAGTTCGAAGCGGGAGGGCCCCCCCGGGGAGCTGTTTTTT	CASSSKREGPPGELFF
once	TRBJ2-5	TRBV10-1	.	TGCGCCAGCAGTGAGTCAGGTCGGGAGACCCAGTACTTC	CASSESGRETQYF
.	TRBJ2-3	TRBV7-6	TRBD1	TGTGCCAGCAGCTCCGGGACAGGGGGGACTGTTACGCAGTATTTT	CASSSGTGGTVTQYF
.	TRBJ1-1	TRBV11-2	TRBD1	TGTGCCAGCAGCGACCCGACAGGGGGCAAGACTGAAGCTTTCTTT	CASSDPTGGKTEAFF
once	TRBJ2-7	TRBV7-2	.	TGTGCCAGCAGCCCCCTCGGGGGCTCCTACGAGCAGTACTTC	CASSPLGGSYEQYF
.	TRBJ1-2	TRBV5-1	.	TGCGCCAGCCGACAGGAATCGTATGGCTACACCTTC	CASRQESYGYTF
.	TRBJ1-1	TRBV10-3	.	TGTGCCATCAGTGAGTCGACATTGTCAGGGGAAGCTTTCTTT	CAISESTLSGEAFF
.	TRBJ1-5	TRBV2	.	TGTGCCAGCAGTGATGGTGACAGAGTGAATCAGCCCCAGCATTTT	CASSDGDRVNQPQHF
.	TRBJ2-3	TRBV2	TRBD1	TGTGCCAGCACCGCCCGGACAGGGCGTAGGGATACGCAGTATTTT	CASTARTGRRDTQYF
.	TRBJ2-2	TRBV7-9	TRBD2	TGTGCCAGCAGCTACACTAGCGGGAGGATCCCCGGGGAGCTGTTTTTT	CASSYTSGRIPGELFF
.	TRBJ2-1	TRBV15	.	TGTGCCACCAGCGGCGACAGGAGTCCCTACAATGAGCAGTTCTTC	CATSGDRSPYNEQFF
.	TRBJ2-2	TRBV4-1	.	TGCGCCAGCAGCCAAGGACGGGGCGCCGGGGAGCTGTTTTTT	CASSQGRGAGELFF
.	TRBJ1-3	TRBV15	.	TGTGCCACCGGCAGGACGGCGGGAAACACCATATATTTT	CATGRTAGNTIYF
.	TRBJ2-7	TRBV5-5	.	TGTGCCAGCAGCCCTGGGACATTTGGCGAGCAGTACTTC	CASSPGTFGEQYF
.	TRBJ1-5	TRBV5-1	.	TGCGCCAGCAGCCCTTCGGACCCTTACGGTGGTCAGCCCCAGCATTTT	CASSPSDPYGGQPQHF
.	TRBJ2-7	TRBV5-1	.	TGCGCCAGCAGGGTTGAGCTGTCGGCTAGCCACGAGCAGTACTTC	CASRVELSASHEQYF
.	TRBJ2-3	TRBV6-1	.	TGTGCCAGCAGTGGGGGTTCCCGCACAGATACGCAGTATTTT	CASSGGSRTDTQYF
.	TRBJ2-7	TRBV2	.	TGTGCCAGCAGAGGGGGGACAGCCTACGAGCAGTACTTC	CASRGGTAYEQYF
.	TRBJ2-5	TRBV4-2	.	TGTGCCAGCAGCCCACTTCGGTCTGGCCCCCAGTACTTC	CASSPLRSGPQYF
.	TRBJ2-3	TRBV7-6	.	TGTGCCAGCAAGCCCGGTCGGGCAGGAGCGACAGATACGCAGTATTTT	CASKPGRAGATDTQYF
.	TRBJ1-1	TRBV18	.	TGTGCCAGCTCACCTGGACAGCAGAGAATGAACACTGAAGCTTTCTTT	CASSPGQQRMNTEAFF
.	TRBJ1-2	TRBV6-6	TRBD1	TGTGCCAGCAACCTCGGACAGGGTTATGGCTACACCTTC	CASNLGQGYGYTF
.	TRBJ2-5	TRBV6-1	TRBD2	TGTGCCAGCAGTGGCCGGACTAGCGGGAGTAGGTGGGAGACCCAGTACTTC	CASSGRTSGSRWETQYF
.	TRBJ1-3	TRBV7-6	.	TGTGCCAGCAGCTTATCAGGGACTGGAAACACCATATATTTT	CASSLSGTGNTIYF
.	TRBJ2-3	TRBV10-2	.	TGCGCCAGCCAGATTAGTCCGGGCACAGATACGCAGTATTTT	CASQISPGTDTQYF
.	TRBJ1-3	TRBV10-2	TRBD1	TGCGCCAGCAGTGACCATCAGGGGGCTGGAAACACCATATATTTT	CASSDHQGAGNTIYF
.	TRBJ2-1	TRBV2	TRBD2	TGTGCCAGCAGTAAACTAGCGGGAGTAGGTAATGAGCAGTTCTTC	CASSKLAGVGNEQFF
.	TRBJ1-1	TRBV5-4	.	TGTGCCAGCAGCTTGGAACAACAGAACACTGAAGCTTTCTTT	CASSLEQQNTEAFF
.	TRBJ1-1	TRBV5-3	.	TGTGCCAGAAGCCGAGGGGGTGTCCCGCCTGAAGCTTTCTTT	CARSRGGVPPEAFF
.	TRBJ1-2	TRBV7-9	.	TGTGCCAGCAGCTTAGAGGGTTTGGATGGCTACACCTTC	CASSLEGLDGYTF
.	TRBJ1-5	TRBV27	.	TGTGCCAGCAGTACCGCAGGGGAAGGCAATCAGCCCCAGCATTTT	CASSTAGEGNQPQHF